Listed below are T cell receptor beta chains from one sample, sequenced in a study of cytotoxic CD8 clonotypes in ibrutinib-treated CLL. Sequencing was performed with immunoSEQ multiplex PCR; in TCRdb, only in-frame clones are kept and a portion is missing. The data show under 200,000 clones, 84% seen once. Sequencing used PBMCs, obtained after 24 months of ibrutinib treatment. The receptors shown here come from a human donor with chronic lymphocytic leukemia. Both conserved end residues are part of each CDR3. A D gene is named only where the DNA matches it firmly. Not every row has a clone size; where given, it reads once, few, many or a size class.

clone size	D gene	V gene	J gene	CDR3 protein	CDR3 DNA
once	TRBD1	TRBV5-1	TRBJ2-7	CASSDGDRGTSGEQYF	TGCGCCAGCAGCGATGGGGACAGGGGGACGTCCGGCGAGCAGTACTTC
.	.	TRBV6-5	TRBJ1-3	CASSYSVGSGNTIYF	TGTGCCAGCAGTTACTCGGTGGGCTCTGGAAACACCATATATTTT
.	TRBD1	TRBV11-2	TRBJ2-2	CASSLRGTGGDAGELFF	TGTGCCAGCAGCCTTAGGGGTACAGGGGGCGACGCCGGGGAGCTGTTTTTT
.	TRBD1	TRBV19	TRBJ1-5	CASNEPQGASNQPQHF	TGTGCCAGTAACGAACCACAGGGGGCGAGCAATCAGCCCCAGCATTTT
.	TRBD2	TRBV7-9	TRBJ2-1	CASSSASGTSGSGHNEQFF	TGTGCCAGCAGCTCGGCCTCCGGGACTAGCGGGAGTGGGCACAATGAGCAGTTCTTC
.	.	TRBV7-3	TRBJ1-1	CASSWSSGNTEAFF	TGTGCCAGCAGCTGGTCGTCAGGGAACACTGAAGCTTTCTTT
.	TRBD2	TRBV30	TRBJ2-5	CAWIRAGNQETQYF	TGTGCCTGGATCCGAGCGGGGAACCAAGAGACCCAGTACTTC
few	.	TRBV18	TRBJ2-4	CASSPGRTPGIQYF	TGTGCCAGCTCACCCGGACGGACACCAGGGATTCAGTACTTC
.	.	TRBV7-2	TRBJ2-1	CASVGRIYNEQFF	TGTGCCAGCGTAGGGCGGATCTACAATGAGCAGTTCTTC
once	.	TRBV7-2	TRBJ2-7	CASSLARSELGLSYEQYF	TGTGCCAGCAGCTTAGCGCGGTCAGAGCTGGGACTTAGCTACGAGCAGTACTTC
.	.	TRBV5-5	TRBJ2-3	CASSTERGTYTQYF	TGTGCCAGCAGCACGGAGAGGGGAACGTATACGCAGTATTTT
once	.	TRBV7-9	TRBJ2-7	CAYEGDFSYEQYF	TGTGCCTACGAGGGGGACTTCTCCTACGAGCAGTACTTC
.	.	TRBV21-1	TRBJ2-1	CASSKSSVNSLPPFNEQFF	TGTGCCAGCAGCAAGTCTAGCGTCAATTCCTTGCCCCCGTTCAATGAGCAGTTCTTC
.	.	TRBV19	TRBJ1-2	CASTPQGQGHGYTF	TGTGCCAGTACCCCCCAAGGGCAGGGGCATGGCTACACCTTC
.	.	TRBV30	TRBJ2-7	CAWSRSGGYEQYF	TGTGCCTGGAGTCGCAGCGGAGGCTACGAGCAGTACTTC
few	.	TRBV11-2	TRBJ2-7	CAGRVGSSYEQYF	TGTGCGGGCAGGGTAGGGAGCTCCTACGAGCAGTACTTC
.	.	TRBV7-6	TRBJ2-2	CASSLARLHTGELFF	TGTGCCAGCAGCTTAGCTCGGCTACACACCGGGGAGCTGTTTTTT
.	.	TRBV28	TRBJ2-1	CASSFGGRNEQFF	TGTGCCAGCAGTTTCGGTGGAAGGAATGAGCAGTTCTTC
.	.	TRBV28	TRBJ1-2	CASRTGSGGGYTF	TGTGCCAGCAGGACCGGGTCGGGTGGTGGCTACACCTTC
.	.	TRBV6-6	TRBJ2-2	CASSYSEQGMGELFF	TGTGCCAGCAGTTACTCGGAACAGGGAATGGGGGAGCTGTTTTTT
few	TRBD2	TRBV5-1	TRBJ2-4	CASSLGLAGNIQYF	TGCGCCAGCAGCTTGGGGCTAGCGGGAAACATTCAGTACTTC
.	.	TRBV15	TRBJ2-5	CATSSSGLRQETQYF	TGTGCCACCAGCAGCTCGGGGCTGCGGCAAGAGACCCAGTACTTC
.	.	TRBV6-1	TRBJ1-3	CASSRQLLSGNTIYF	TGTGCCAGCAGCAGACAGCTCCTCTCTGGAAACACCATATATTTT